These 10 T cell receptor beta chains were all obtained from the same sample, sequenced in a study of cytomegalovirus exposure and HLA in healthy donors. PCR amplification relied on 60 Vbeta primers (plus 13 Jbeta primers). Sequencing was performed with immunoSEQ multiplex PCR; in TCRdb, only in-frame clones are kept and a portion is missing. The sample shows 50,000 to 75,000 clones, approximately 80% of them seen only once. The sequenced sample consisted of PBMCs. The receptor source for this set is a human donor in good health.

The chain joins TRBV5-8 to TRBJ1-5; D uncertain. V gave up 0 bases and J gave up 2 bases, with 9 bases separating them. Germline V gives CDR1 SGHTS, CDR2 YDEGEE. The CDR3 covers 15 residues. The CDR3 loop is CASSLAGIGNQPQHF. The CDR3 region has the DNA TGTGCCAGCAGCTTGGCGGGGATAGGCAATCAGCCCCAGCATTTT.

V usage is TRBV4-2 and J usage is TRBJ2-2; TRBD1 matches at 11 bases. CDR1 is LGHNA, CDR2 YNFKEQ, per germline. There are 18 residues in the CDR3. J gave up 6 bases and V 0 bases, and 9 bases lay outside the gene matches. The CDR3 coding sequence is TGTGCCAGCAGCCAAGACCTCGGACAGGGGGCGTTTCCCGGGGAGCTGTTTTTT. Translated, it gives CASSQDLGQGAFPGELFF.

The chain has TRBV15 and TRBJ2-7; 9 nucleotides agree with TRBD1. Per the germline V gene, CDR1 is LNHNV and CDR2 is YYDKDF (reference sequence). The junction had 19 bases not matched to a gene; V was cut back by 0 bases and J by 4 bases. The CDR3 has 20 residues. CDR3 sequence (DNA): TGTGCCACCAGCAGAGATCTGAGTGTTGTGGGACAGGGAAAAATTTACGAGCAGTACTTC. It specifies CATSRDLSVVGQGKIYEQYF. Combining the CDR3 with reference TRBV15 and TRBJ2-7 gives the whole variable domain DAMVIQNPRYQVTQFGKPVTLSCSQTLNHNVMYWYQQKSSQAPKLLFHYYDKDFNNEADTPDNFQSRRPNTSFCFLDIRSPGLGDTAMYLCATSRDLSVVGQGKIYEQYFGPGTRLTVT.

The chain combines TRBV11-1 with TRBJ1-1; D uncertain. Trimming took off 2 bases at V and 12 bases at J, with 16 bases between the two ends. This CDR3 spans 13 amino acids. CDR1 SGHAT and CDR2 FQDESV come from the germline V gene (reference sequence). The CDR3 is CASSLSGGPGTFF. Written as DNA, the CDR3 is TGTGCCAGCAGCTTATCCGGCGGGCCTGGGACTTTCTTT.

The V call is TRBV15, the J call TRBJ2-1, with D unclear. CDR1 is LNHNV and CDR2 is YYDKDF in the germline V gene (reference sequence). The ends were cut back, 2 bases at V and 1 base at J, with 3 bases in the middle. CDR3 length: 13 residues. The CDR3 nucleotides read TGTGCCACCAGCAGACTTTCCTACAATGAGCAGTTCTTC. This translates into CATSRLSYNEQFF.

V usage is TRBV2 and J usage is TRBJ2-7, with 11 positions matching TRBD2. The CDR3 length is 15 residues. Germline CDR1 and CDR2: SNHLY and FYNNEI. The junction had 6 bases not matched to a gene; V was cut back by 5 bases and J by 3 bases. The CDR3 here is CASSPTGLADYEQYF. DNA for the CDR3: TGTGCCAGCAGTCCCACGGGACTAGCGGACTACGAGCAGTACTTC.

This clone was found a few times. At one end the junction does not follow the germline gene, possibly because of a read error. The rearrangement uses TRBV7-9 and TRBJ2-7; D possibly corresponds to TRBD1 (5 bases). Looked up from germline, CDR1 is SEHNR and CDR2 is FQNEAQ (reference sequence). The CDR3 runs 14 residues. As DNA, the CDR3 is TGTTCCAGCAGCTTAGATCTACAGGTTCGGGAGCAGTACTTC. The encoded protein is CSSSLDLQVREQYF.

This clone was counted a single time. CDR3 region: CASSFGSAVYEQYF. The CDR3, as DNA: TGTGCCAGCAGCTTCGGGTCTGCGGTCTACGAGCAGTACTTC. The chain joins TRBV11-2 to TRBJ2-7, with D unresolved. This CDR3 contains 14 residues. The V end was cut by 3 bases, the J end by 3 bases, with 12 bases between. CDR1 is SGHAT, CDR2 FQNNGV, per germline.

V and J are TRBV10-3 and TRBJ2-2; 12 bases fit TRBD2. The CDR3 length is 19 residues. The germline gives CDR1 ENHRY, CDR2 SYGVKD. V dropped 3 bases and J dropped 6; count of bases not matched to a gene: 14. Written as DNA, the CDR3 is TGTGCCATCAGTGACGGAGGACTAGCGGGGCTAGCAAGGGCCGGGGAGCTGTTTTTT. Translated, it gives CAISDGGLAGLARAGELFF.

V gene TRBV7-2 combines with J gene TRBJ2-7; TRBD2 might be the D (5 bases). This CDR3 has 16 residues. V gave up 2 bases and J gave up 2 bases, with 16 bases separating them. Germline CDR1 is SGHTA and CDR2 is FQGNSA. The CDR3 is CASSLKLSLAAYEQYF. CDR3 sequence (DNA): TGTGCCAGCAGCTTAAAGCTCTCCCTAGCTGCCTACGAGCAGTACTTC.